Below, 2 T cell receptor beta chains from the same sample are listed, as sequenced in a study of blood T cell repertoires in COVID-19. Method: immunoSEQ multiplex PCR; TCRdb's copy keeps in-frame clones and lacks some. The sample includes about 220,000 clones, about four fifths seen only once; the top ten take about 4.8%. The material sequenced was PBMCs or T cells enriched from blood (not recorded which). The receptors stem from a woman aged 50 to 60 who had been exposed to COVID-19.

The rearrangement links TRBV24-1 to TRBJ2-3; D possibly corresponds to TRBD1 (5 bases). Trimming stripped 3 bases from V and 5 bases from J, with 8 bases between. CDR1 KGHDR and CDR2 SFDVKD come from the germline V gene. This CDR3 spans 13 amino acids. The CDR3 nucleotides read TGTGCCACCAGTGATATAGGGGAAGATACGCAGTATTTT. This sequence encodes CATSDIGEDTQYF.

The J gene is TRBJ1-4, the V gene TRBV2, with 7 bases aligning to TRBD1. Germline V gives CDR1 SNHLY, CDR2 FYNNEI. J was trimmed by 7 bases and V by 6 bases; bases with no gene match: 2. There are 12 residues in the CDR3. CDR3 sequence: CASSQGVEKLFF. DNA for the CDR3: TGTGCCAGCAGCCAGGGGGTTGAAAAACTGTTTTTT.